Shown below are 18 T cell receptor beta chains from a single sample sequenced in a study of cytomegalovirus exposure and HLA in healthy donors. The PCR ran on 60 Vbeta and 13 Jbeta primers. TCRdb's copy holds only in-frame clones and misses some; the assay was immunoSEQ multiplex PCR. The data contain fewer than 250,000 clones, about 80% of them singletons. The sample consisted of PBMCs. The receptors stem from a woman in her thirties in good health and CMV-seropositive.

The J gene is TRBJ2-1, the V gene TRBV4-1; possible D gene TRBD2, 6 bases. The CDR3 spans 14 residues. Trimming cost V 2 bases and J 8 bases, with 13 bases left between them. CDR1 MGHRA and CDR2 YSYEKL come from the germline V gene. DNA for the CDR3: TGCGCCAGCAGCCAACCTGGGGGAGGACATGAGCAGTTCTTC. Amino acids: CASSQPGGGHEQFF.

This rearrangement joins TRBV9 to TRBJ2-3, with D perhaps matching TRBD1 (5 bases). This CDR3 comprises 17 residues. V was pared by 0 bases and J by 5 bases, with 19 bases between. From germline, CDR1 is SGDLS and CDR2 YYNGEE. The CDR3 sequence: CASSVAFGHTDKDTQYF. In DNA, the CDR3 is TGTGCCAGCAGCGTAGCCTTTGGACATACCGACAAAGATACGCAGTATTTT.

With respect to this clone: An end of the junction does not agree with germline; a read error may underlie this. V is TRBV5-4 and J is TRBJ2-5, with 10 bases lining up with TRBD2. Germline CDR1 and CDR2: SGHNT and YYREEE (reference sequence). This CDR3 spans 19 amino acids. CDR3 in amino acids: CGSSLASSGRVWSPETQYF. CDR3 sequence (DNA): TGTGGCAGCAGCTTGGCCTCTAGCGGGAGAGTATGGTCCCCCGAGACCCAGTACTTC.

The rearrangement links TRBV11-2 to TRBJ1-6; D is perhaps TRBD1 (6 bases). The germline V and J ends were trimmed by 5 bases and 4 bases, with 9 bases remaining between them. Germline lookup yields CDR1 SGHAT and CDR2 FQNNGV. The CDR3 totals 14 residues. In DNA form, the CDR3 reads TGTGCCAGCAGCCGGGGACAATATAATTCACCCCTCCACTTT. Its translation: CASSRGQYNSPLHF.

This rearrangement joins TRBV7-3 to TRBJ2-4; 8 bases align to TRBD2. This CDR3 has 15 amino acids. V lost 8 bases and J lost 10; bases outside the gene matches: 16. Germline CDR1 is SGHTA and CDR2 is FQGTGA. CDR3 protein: CASASRGGSVGIQYF. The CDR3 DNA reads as TGTGCCAGCGCCTCCCGGGGGGGTTCTGTAGGGATTCAGTACTTC.

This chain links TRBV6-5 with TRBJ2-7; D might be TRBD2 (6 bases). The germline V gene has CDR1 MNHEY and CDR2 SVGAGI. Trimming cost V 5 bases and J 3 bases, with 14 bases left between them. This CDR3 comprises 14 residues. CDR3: CASSPAGPHYEQYF. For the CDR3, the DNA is TGTGCCAGCAGTCCCGCGGGACCACACTACGAGCAGTACTTC.

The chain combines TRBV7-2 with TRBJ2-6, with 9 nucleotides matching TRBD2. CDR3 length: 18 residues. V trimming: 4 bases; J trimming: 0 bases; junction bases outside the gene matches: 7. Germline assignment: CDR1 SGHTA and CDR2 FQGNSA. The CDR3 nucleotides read TGTGCCAGCAGCTCTGCACTAGCGGGCGCCTCTGGGGCCAACGTCCTGACTTTC. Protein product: CASSSALAGASGANVLTF.

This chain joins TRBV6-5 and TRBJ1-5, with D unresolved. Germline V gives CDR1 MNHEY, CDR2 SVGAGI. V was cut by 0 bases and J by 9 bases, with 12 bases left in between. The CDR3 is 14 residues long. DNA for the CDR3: TGTGCCAGCAGTTACTCGGAGGGCGGGTCGCCCCAGCATTTT. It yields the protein CASSYSEGGSPQHF.

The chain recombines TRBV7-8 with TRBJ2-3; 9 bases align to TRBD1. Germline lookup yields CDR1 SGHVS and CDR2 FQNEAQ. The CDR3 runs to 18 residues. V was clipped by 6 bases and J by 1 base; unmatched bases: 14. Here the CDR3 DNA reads TGTGCCAGCAGATCCGGGACAGGGTTTTTCAGGGGCACAGATACGCAGTATTTT. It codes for CASRSGTGFFRGTDTQYF.

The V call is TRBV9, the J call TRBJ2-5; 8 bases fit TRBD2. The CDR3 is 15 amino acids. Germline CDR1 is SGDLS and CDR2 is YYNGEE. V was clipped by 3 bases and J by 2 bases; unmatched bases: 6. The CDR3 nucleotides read TGTGCCAGCAGCGCCAACCTAGCGGGTCAAGAGACCCAGTACTTC. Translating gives CASSANLAGQETQYF.

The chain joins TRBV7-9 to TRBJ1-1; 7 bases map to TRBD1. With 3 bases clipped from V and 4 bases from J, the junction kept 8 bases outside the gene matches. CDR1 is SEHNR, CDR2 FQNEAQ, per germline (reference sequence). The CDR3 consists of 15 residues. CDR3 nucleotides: TGTGCCAGCAGCTTTCGGAGACAGGGACGCACTGAAGCTTTCTTT. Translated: CASSFRRQGRTEAFF. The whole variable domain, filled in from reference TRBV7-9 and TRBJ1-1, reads DTGVSQNPRHKITKRGQNVTFRCDPISEHNRLYWYRQTLGQGPEFLTYFQNEAQLEKSRLLSDRFSAERPKGSFSTLEIQRTEQGDSAMYLCASSFRRQGRTEAFFGQGTRLTVV.

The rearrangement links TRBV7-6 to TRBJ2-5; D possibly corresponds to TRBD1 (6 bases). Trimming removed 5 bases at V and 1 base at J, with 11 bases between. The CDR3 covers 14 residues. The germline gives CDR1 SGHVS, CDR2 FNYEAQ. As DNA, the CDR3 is TGTGCCAGCAGCCGTGACAGGATCCAAGAGACCCAGTACTTC. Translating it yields CASSRDRIQETQYF.

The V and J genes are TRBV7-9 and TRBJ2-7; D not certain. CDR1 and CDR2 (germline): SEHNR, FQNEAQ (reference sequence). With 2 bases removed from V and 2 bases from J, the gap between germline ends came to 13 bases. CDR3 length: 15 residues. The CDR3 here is CASSLPRVAAYEQYF. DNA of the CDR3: TGTGCCAGCAGCTTACCCCGAGTTGCGGCCTACGAGCAGTACTTC. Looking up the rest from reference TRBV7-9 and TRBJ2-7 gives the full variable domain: DTGVSQNPRHKITKRGQNVTFRCDPISEHNRLYWYRQTLGQGPEFLTYFQNEAQLEKSRLLSDRFSAERPKGSFSTLEIQRTEQGDSAMYLCASSLPRVAAYEQYFGPGTRLTVT.

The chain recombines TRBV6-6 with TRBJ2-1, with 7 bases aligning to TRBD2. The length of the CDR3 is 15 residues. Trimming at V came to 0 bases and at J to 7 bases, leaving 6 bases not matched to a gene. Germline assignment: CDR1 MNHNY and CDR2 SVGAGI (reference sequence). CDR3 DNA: TGTGCCAGCAGTTACTCGAGGACTAGTGTTAATGAGCAGTTCTTC. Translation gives CASSYSRTSVNEQFF.

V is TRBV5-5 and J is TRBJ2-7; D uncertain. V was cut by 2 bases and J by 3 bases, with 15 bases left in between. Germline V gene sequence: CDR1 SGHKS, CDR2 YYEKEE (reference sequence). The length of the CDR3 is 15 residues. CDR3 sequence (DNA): TGTGCCAGCAGCTTAAACCCACCGTCCTACTACGAGCAGTACTTC. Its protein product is CASSLNPPSYYEQYF.

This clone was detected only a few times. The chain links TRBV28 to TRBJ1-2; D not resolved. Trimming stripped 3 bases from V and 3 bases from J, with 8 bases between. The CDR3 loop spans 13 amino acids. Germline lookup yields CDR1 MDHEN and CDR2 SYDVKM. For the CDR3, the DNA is TGTGCCAGCAGTTTTGAGGGAGACTATGGCTACACCTTC. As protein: CASSFEGDYGYTF.

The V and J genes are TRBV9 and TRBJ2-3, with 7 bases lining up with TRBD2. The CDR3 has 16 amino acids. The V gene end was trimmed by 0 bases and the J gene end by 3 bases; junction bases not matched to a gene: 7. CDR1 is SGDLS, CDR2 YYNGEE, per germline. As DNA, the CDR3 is TGTGCCAGCAGCGTAGCCCCCGGGGGGAAAACAGATACGCAGTATTTT. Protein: CASSVAPGGKTDTQYF. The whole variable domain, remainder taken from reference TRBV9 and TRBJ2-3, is DSGVTQTPKHLITATGQRVTLRCSPRSGDLSVYWYQQSLDQGLQFLIQYYNGEERAKGNILERFSAQQFPDLHSELNLSSLELGDSALYFCASSVAPGGKTDTQYFGPGTRLTVL.

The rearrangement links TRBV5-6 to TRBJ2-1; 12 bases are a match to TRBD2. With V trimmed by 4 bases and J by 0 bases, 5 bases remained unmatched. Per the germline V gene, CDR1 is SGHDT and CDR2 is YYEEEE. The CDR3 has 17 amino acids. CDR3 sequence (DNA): TGTGCCAGCAGCCCTAGCGGGGGGGCGTTCTCCTACAATGAGCAGTTCTTC. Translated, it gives CASSPSGGAFSYNEQFF.